This is a list of T cell receptor beta chains from one sample in a study of graft-versus-host responses after intestinal transplantation. This table comes from immunoSEQ multiplex PCR, and its TCRdb copy is limited to in-frame clones, with some not included. The sample has about 71,000 clones, around 90% seen once. Antigen specificity for these receptors is unknown. Sequencing used unstimulated CD8+ T cells sorted from spleen or lymph node cells, obtained before intestinal transplant. These receptors all stem from a human donor who received an intestinal transplant. The CDR3 runs from the conserved cysteine through the conserved F or W. Fields, in order: D gene, clone size, V gene, J gene, CDR3 DNA, CDR3 protein. D genes are given only for firm matches. A clone size is listed for some rows: how often the clone was seen (once, few, many), or a class if it is expanded.

>NA|NA|TRBV6-1|TRBJ2-6
TGTGCCAGCAGTGAATGGGGCTACTCTGGGGCCAACGTCCTGACTTTC
CASSEWGYSGANVLTF
>NA|NA|TRBV9|TRBJ1-2
TGTGCCAGCAACGGACAGTACTATGGCTACACCTTC
CASNGQYYGYTF
>NA|NA|TRBV4-1|TRBJ2-5
TGCGCCAGCAGCCAAGGGGGCAGTGGTTGGGAGACCCAGTACTTC
CASSQGGSGWETQYF
>TRBD2|NA|TRBV11-2|TRBJ2-3
TGTGCCAGCAGCTTAGTCGGGGGGGGCACAGATACGCAGTATTTT
CASSLVGGGTDTQYF
>NA|NA|TRBV28|TRBJ1-6
TGTGCCAGCAGCACCGAAGGACAGAATTCACCCCTCCACTTT
CASSTEGQNSPLHF
>NA|NA|TRBV7-6|TRBJ1-1
TGTGCCAGCAGCTTACACCTCGGGTCTGAAGCTTTCTTT
CASSLHLGSEAFF
>TRBD1|NA|TRBV5-1|TRBJ2-5
TGCGCCAGCAGCTTGGAGCGGACAGGGGGCCAAGAGACCCAGTACTTC
CASSLERTGGQETQYF
>TRBD1|NA|TRBV5-6|TRBJ1-2
TGTGCCAGCAGCTTGGGACAGGGGACGGATGGCTACACCTTC
CASSLGQGTDGYTF
>NA|NA|TRBV7-7|TRBJ1-5
TGTGCTAGCAGCTCCCGACAGTTTCGCGGGGATCAGCCCCAGCATTTT
CASSSRQFRGDQPQHF
>NA|NA|TRBV9|TRBJ2-1
TGTGCCAGCAGCGCCAGCGGTTACTCCTACAATGAGCAGTTCTTC
CASSASGYSYNEQFF
>NA|NA|TRBV27|TRBJ1-1
TGTGCCAGCAGTTTAGATGGGGCACTCACTGAAGCTTTCTTT
CASSLDGALTEAFF
>NA|once|TRBV6-1|TRBJ2-7
TGTGCCAGCAGTGAATCGGATACGGGACACACCTACGAGCAGTACTTC
CASSESDTGHTYEQYF
>TRBD1|NA|TRBV7-9|TRBJ2-7
TGTGCCAGCAGCCCCCCCAGGGGGCCCGTCTCCTACGAGCAGTACTTC
CASSPPRGPVSYEQYF
>NA|NA|TRBV30|TRBJ1-6
TGTGCCTGGAGTCCCGCAGGTGGGGGCCCTAATTCACCCCTCCACTTT
CAWSPAGGGPNSPLHF
>TRBD2|NA|TRBV5-3|TRBJ2-1
TGTGCCAGAAGCTTGGAGGAGCGGGGGCCCACGGATGAGCAGTTCTTC
CARSLEERGPTDEQFF
>NA|few|TRBV6-1|TRBJ1-5
TGTGCCAGCTCGGCGGGGCAGCCCCAGCATTTT
CASSAGQPQHF
>NA|NA|TRBV9|TRBJ2-1
TGTGCCAGCAGCGTCTGGGGCGGCGATGAGCAGTTCTTC
CASSVWGGDEQFF
>NA|NA|TRBV5-1|TRBJ2-7
TGCGCCAGCAGTTTTACAGGGATTCCCTACGAGCAGTACTTC
CASSFTGIPYEQYF
>NA|NA|TRBV4-1|TRBJ1-1
TGCGCCAGCAGCCAGACGGACAGTTGGGGCACTGAAGCTTTCTTT
CASSQTDSWGTEAFF
>TRBD1|NA|TRBV2|TRBJ1-2
TGTGCCAGCAGTGAGGGACAGGAGTTATATGGCTACACCTTC
CASSEGQELYGYTF
>NA|NA|TRBV15|TRBJ1-1
TGTGCCACCAGCAGAGAGAGGGGAGCGGGAACTGAAGCTTTCTTT
CATSRERGAGTEAFF
>TRBD1|NA|TRBV14|TRBJ1-6
TGTGCCAGCAGCCACCTGACAGGGGTGGGTCGAGATTCACCCCTCCACTTT
CASSHLTGVGRDSPLHF
>TRBD1|few|TRBV7-9|TRBJ1-5
TGTGCCAGCAGCCCAGGGGGCGGTCAGCCCCAGCATTTT
CASSPGGGQPQHF
>NA|NA|TRBV5-6|TRBJ2-2
TGTGCCAGCAGCTCCGACTCCCTTCCCGGGTTTTTT
CASSSDSLPGFF
>NA|few|TRBV11-2|TRBJ2-2
TGTGCCAGCAGCGAGGTCTCCTGGGAGCTGTTTTTT
CASSEVSWELFF
>TRBD2|NA|TRBV7-3|TRBJ2-1
TGTGCCAGCAGCTCCGGGGGGGCTGGGAATGAGCAGTTCTTC
CASSSGGAGNEQFF
>NA|NA|TRBV13|TRBJ2-7
TGTGCCAGCAGCATCAGGACATCCTTTGCCGAGCAGTACTTC
CASSIRTSFAEQYF
>NA|NA|TRBV29-1|TRBJ2-6
TGCAGCGTTGCGGGGGACTCTGGGGCCAACGTCCTGACTTTC
CSVAGDSGANVLTF
>NA|NA|TRBV5-1|TRBJ2-1
TGCGCCAGCAGCTCAGACAGCCCCCGGATCGATGAGCAGTTCTTC
CASSSDSPRIDEQFF
>NA|once|TRBV4-1|TRBJ1-4
TGCGCCAGCGCAGGGTTAGATGAAAAACTGTTTTTT
CASAGLDEKLFF
>TRBD2|NA|TRBV27|TRBJ2-1
TGTGCCAGCAGCTGGGGGGGATTGAATGAGCAGTTCTTC
CASSWGGLNEQFF
>NA|NA|TRBV7-9|TRBJ2-7
TGTGCCAGCAGCTACGGGGGAACCGAGCAGTACTTC
CASSYGGTEQYF
>TRBD1|once|TRBV4-1|TRBJ1-1
TGCGCCAGCAGCCAAGAGGGAGCCCAGGGGGATGAAGCTTTCTTT
CASSQEGAQGDEAFF
>NA|NA|TRBV10-1|TRBJ2-1
TGCGCCAGCAGTGAGATAGAAGGAGTGGGTGAGCAGTTCTTC
CASSEIEGVGEQFF
>NA|NA|TRBV10-2|TRBJ2-1
TGCGCCAGCGGGTCAGCCCGCCTGCCGGCTCGGGATGAGCAGTTCTTC
CASGSARLPARDEQFF
>NA|NA|TRBV28|TRBJ1-6
TGTGCCAGCAGTTTAGCGGAGTCCAATTCACCCCTCCACTTT
CASSLAESNSPLHF
>NA|NA|TRBV7-7|TRBJ2-2
TGTGCTAGCAGCTTGGGCCGGAACACCGGGGAGCTGTTTTTT
CASSLGRNTGELFF
>NA|NA|TRBV5-1|TRBJ2-7
TGCGCCAGCAGCTTGGTGGTCAGGGAATGGTACGAGCAGTACTTC
CASSLVVREWYEQYF
>NA|few|TRBV11-2|TRBJ2-1
TGTGCCAGCAGCTTACCCTTCGGGGACAATGAGCAGTTCTTC
CASSLPFGDNEQFF
>NA|NA|TRBV7-8|TRBJ1-4
TGTGCCAGCAGCTTAGACGGGAATGAAAAACTGTTTTTT
CASSLDGNEKLFF
>TRBD2|NA|TRBV9|TRBJ2-7
TGTGCCAGCAGCGCCGGGGGGAGTTCTGCCTACGAGCAGTACTTC
CASSAGGSSAYEQYF
>TRBD1|NA|TRBV4-1|TRBJ2-5
TGCGCCAGCAGCCAAGCCACCGGGACAGGGGGCCCCGTGAGGACCCAGTACTTC
CASSQATGTGGPVRTQYF
>NA|NA|TRBV7-3|TRBJ2-7
TGTGCCAGCAGCTTAACATCCGCCTACGAGCAGTACTTC
CASSLTSAYEQYF
>NA|NA|TRBV4-1|TRBJ2-7
TGCGCCAGCAGCCAAGTACCGGAGGGACCCTACGAGCAGTACTTC
CASSQVPEGPYEQYF
>NA|NA|TRBV6-5|TRBJ2-3
TGTGCCAGCAGCTCGGGGTCCGCAGATACGCAGTATTTT
CASSSGSADTQYF
>TRBD1|NA|TRBV2|TRBJ2-7
TGTGCCAGCAGTGAAGGTGGACAGGGGGTCTACGAGCAGTACTTC
CASSEGGQGVYEQYF
>NA|few|TRBV5-6|TRBJ1-2
TGTGCCAGCAGCTTATTATACGGGGACTATGGCTACACCTTC
CASSLLYGDYGYTF
>NA|NA|TRBV6-6|TRBJ1-1
TGTGCCAGCATCTTCGGTAAGAACACTGAAGCTTTCTTT
CASIFGKNTEAFF
>NA|once|TRBV7-8|TRBJ1-2
TGTGCCAGCAGCCTAGGAGGGGGGGGCGCGTGGTGGGGCTACACCTTC
CASSLGGGGAWWGYTF